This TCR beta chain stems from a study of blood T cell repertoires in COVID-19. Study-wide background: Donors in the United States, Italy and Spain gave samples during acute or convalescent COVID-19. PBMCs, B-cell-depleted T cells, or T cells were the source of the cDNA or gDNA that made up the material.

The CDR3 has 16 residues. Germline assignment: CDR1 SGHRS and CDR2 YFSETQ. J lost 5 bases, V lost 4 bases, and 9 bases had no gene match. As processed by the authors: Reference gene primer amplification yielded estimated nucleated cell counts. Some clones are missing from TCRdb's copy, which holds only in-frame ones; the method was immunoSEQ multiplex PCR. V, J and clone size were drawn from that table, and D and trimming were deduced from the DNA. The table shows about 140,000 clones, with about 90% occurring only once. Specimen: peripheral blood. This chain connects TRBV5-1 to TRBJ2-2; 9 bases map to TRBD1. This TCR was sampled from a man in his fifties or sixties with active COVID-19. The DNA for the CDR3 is TGCGCCAGCAGCCTGCCCGGGACAGGGTCGACCGGGGAGCTGTTTTTT. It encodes CASSLPGTGSTGELFF.